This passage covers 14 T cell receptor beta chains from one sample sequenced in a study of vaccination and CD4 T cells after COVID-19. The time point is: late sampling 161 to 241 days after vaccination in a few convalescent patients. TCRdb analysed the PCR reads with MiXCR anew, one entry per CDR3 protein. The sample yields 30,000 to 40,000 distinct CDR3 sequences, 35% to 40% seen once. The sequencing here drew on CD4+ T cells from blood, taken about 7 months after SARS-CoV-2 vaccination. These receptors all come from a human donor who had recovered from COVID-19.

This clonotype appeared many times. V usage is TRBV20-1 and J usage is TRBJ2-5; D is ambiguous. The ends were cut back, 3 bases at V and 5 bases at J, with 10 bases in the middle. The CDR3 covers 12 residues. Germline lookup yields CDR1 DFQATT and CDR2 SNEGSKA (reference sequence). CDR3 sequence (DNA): TGCAGTGCTAGCGCCGTGGTGGAGACCCAGTACTTC. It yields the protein CSASAVVETQYF.

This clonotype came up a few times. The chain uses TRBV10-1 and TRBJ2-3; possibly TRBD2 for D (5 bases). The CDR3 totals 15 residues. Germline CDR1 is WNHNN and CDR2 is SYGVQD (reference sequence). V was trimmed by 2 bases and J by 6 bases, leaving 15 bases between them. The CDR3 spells CASSEGSWEKDTQYF. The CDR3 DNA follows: TGCGCCAGCAGTGAGGGGAGTTGGGAAAAGGATACGCAGTATTTT.

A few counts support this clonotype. The CDR3 loop is CASSSIGVRDNSPLHF. In DNA form, the CDR3 reads TGTGCCAGCAGTTCAATTGGCGTTAGGGACAATTCACCCCTCCACTTT. This sequence joins TRBV6-5 and TRBJ1-6; weak D call: TRBD1 (5 bases). In germline, CDR1 is MNHEY, CDR2 SVGAGI. The V gene lost 4 bases and the J gene lost 7 bases, with 17 bases spanning the gap. This CDR3 has 16 amino acids.

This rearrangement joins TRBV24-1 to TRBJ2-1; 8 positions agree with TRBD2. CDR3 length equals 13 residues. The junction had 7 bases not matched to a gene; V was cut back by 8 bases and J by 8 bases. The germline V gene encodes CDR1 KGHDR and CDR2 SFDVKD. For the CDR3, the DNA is TGTGCCACCACCGACGGGGGGGCGGATGAGCAGTTCTTC. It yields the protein CATTDGGADEQFF.

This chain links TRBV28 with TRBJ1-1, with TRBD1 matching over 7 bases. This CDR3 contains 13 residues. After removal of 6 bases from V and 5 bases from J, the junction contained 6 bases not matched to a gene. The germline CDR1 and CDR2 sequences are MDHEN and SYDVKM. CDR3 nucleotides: TGTGCCAGCAGCCCGACAGGGATAACTGAAGCTTTCTTT. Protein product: CASSPTGITEAFF.

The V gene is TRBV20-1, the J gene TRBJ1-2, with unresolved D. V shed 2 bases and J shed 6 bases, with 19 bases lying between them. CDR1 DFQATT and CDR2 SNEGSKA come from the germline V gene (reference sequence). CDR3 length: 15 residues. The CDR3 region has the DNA TGCAGTGCTAGACACCAGACATCAGCCGGAAATGGCTACACCTTC. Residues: CSARHQTSAGNGYTF.

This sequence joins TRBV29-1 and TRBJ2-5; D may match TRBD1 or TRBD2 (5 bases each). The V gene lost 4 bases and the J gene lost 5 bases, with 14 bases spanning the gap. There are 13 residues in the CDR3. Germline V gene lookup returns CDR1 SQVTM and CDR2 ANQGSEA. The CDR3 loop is CSVVHPWGETQYF. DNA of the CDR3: TGCAGCGTTGTGCACCCGTGGGGGGAGACCCAGTACTTC.

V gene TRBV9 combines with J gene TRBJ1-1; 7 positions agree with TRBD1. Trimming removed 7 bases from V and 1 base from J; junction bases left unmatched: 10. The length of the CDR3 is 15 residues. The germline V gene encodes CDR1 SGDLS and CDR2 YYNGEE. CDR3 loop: CASSRRDSKNTEAFF. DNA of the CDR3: TGTGCCAGCTCTCGTAGGGACAGCAAGAACACTGAAGCTTTCTTT.

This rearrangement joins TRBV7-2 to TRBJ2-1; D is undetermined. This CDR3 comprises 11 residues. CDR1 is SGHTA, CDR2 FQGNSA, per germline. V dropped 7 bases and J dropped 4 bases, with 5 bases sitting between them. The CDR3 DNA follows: TGTGCCAGCAAGGGTTACAATGAGCAGTTCTTC. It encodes CASKGYNEQFF.

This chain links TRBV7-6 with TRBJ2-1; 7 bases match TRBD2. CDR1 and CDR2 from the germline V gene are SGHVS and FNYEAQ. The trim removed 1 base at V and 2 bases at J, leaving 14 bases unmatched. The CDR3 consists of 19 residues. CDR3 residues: CASSLVLVPGGSTYNEQFF. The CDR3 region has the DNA TGTGCCAGCAGCTTAGTCTTAGTTCCAGGCGGGAGTACCTACAATGAGCAGTTCTTC.

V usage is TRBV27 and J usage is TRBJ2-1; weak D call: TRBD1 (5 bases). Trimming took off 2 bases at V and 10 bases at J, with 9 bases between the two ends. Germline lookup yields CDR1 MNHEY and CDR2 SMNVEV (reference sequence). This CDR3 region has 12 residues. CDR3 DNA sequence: TGTGCCAGCAGTTTACCAGGGTACGAGCAGTTCTTC. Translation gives CASSLPGYEQFF.

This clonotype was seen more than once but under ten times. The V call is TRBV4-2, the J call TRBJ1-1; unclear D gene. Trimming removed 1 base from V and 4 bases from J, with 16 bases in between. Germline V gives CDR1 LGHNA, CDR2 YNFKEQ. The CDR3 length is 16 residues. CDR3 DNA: TGTGCCAGCAGCCAAGGTGAGACGTCCGTGGGCACTGAAGCTTTCTTT. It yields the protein CASSQGETSVGTEAFF.

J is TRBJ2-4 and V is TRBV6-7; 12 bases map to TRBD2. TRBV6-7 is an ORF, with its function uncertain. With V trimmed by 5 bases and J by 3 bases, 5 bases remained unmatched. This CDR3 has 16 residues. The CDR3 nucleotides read TGTGCCAGCAGTCACCGGACTAGCGGGGACAAAAACATTCAGTACTTC. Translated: CASSHRTSGDKNIQYF.

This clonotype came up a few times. CDR3 in DNA: TGTGCCAGTAGCAACGACCCGAGTCTAGGGACCCAGTACTTC. Protein sequence: CASSNDPSLGTQYF. This chain uses TRBV19 with TRBJ2-5; the D is unclear. This CDR3 has 14 amino acids. Germline loops: CDR1 LNHDA, CDR2 SQIVND (reference sequence). V lost 6 bases and J lost 7, with 18 bases in between.